These T cell receptor beta chains were read from a single sample in a study of T cells in Graves' hyperthyroidism and ophthalmopathy. One entry per CDR3 protein results from TCRdb running MiXCR on the multiplex PCR reads. The sample lists 550,000 to 700,000 distinct CDR3 sequences; about 14% were seen once. The sample comprised blood. Receptors originate from a middle-aged woman with Graves' ophthalmopathy. The CDR3 runs from the conserved cysteine through the conserved F or W. A D gene is named only where the DNA matches it firmly. Only part of the rows carry a size: once, few, many, or a class if the clone is expanded.

J gene | V gene | clone size | D gene | CDR3 DNA | CDR3 protein
TRBJ2-1 | TRBV20-1 | many | . | TGCAGTGCTAGCCCTAGCGCCTACAATGAGCAGTTCTTC | CSASPSAYNEQFF
TRBJ1-2 | TRBV7-6 | many | . | TGTGCCAGCAGCCCCGGGGGCTCCGACGGCTACACCTTC | CASSPGGSDGYTF
TRBJ2-5 | TRBV6-1 | many | . | TGTGCCAGCAAAATTGAGACCCAGTACTTC | CASKIETQYF
TRBJ2-7 | TRBV6-5 | many | . | TGTGCCAGCAGCCTCGGGTCTATCTACGAGCAGTACTTC | CASSLGSIYEQYF
TRBJ1-5 | TRBV5-5 | many | . | TGTGCCAGCAGCTTCACCGGGACATCCAGCAATCAGCCCCAGCATTTT | CASSFTGTSSNQPQHF
TRBJ2-4 | TRBV3-1 | few | TRBD1 | TGTGCCAGCAGCCAAGCGGGGACAGAGAACATTCAGTACTTC | CASSQAGTENIQYF
TRBJ2-5 | TRBV12-3/TRBV12-4 | many | . | TGTGCCAGCGAGGGGGACCTAGAAGAGACCCAGTACTTC | CASEGDLEETQYF
TRBJ2-7 | TRBV28 | . | . | TGTGCCGGAGGACCCCAGGCGGAAGACTTC | CAGGPQAEDF
TRBJ1-2 | TRBV28 | . | . | TGTGCCAGCAGGGCAAAGTTCCCAGGTGGATATGGCTACACCTTC | CASRAKFPGGYGYTF
TRBJ2-3 | TRBV6-1 | many | TRBD2 | TGTGCCAGCAGTGAAACTAGCGGGATGCATTTT | CASSETSGMHF
TRBJ2-5 | TRBV7-2 | . | TRBD2 | TGTGCCAGCAGCCCACTAGCGTCTGCAGAGACCCAGTACTTC | CASSPLASAETQYF
TRBJ1-2 | TRBV12-3/TRBV12-4 | . | TRBD1 | TGTGCCAGCAGTTTAGGGGGCAGGGGGACGGGCTATGGCTACACCTTC | CASSLGGRGTGYGYTF
TRBJ2-5 | TRBV5-1 | . | . | TGCGCCAGCAGCTTATTAGAAGGGCAAGAGACCCAGTACTTC | CASSLLEGQETQYF
TRBJ2-2 | TRBV20-1 | many | TRBD1 | TGCAGTGCTAGACCGGACAGGGACACCGGGGAGCTGTTTTTT | CSARPDRDTGELFF
TRBJ1-1 | TRBV15 | . | . | TGTGCCACCAGCAGAGACACCTCTCCCAACACTGAAGCTTTCTTT | CATSRDTSPNTEAFF
TRBJ2-5 | TRBV5-1 | . | . | TGCGCCAGCAGAACAGCTGGAAGTGAGACCCAGTACTTC | CASRTAGSETQYF
TRBJ1-5 | TRBV6-1 | many | . | TGTGCCAGCAACTCCCGGGGGTCCAATCAGCCCCAGCATTTT | CASNSRGSNQPQHF
TRBJ2-7 | TRBV28 | many | TRBD2 | TGTGCCAGCAGTGCGACTAGCGGGATCGACGAGCAGTACTTC | CASSATSGIDEQYF
TRBJ2-5 | TRBV11-1 | . | TRBD2 | TGTGCCAGCAGCCGGGGACTAGCGGGAGGGCGAGCAGAGACCCAGTACTTC | CASSRGLAGGRAETQYF
TRBJ2-5 | TRBV6-5 | many | . | TGTGCCAGCAGTTACTCAGTCCGTCCAGCGGGAGAGACCCAGTACTTC | CASSYSVRPAGETQYF
TRBJ2-2 | TRBV2 | many | TRBD1 | TGTGCCAGTAGAAGGCAGGGGGACACCGGGGAGCTGTTTTTT | CASRRQGDTGELFF
TRBJ2-7 | TRBV27 | many | TRBD2 | TGTGCCACCGCCGGGAGGGCAAGGGGCGAGCAGTACTTC | CATAGRARGEQYF
TRBJ2-7 | TRBV6-2/TRBV6-3 | many | TRBD1 | TGTGCCAGCAGTTACGGGACAGGGACGGACGAGCAGTACTTC | CASSYGTGTDEQYF
TRBJ1-2 | TRBV12-3/TRBV12-4 | . | TRBD1 | TGTGCCAGCTCCCCCCGCCGGGACAGGGAGTCGGATGGCTACACCTTC | CASSPRRDRESDGYTF
TRBJ2-7 | TRBV6-2/TRBV6-3 | many | TRBD2 | TGTGCCAGCAGTTACAGGTCGGGAGGGACCTACGAGCAGTACTTC | CASSYRSGGTYEQYF
TRBJ1-2 | TRBV20-1 | many | . | TGCAGTGCTAGTAGGGGGGACTCGGCGCACTTC | CSASRGDSAHF
TRBJ2-3 | TRBV6-5 | many | . | TGTGCCAGCAGAGACTCCCATGGCACAGATACGCAGTATTTT | CASRDSHGTDTQYF
TRBJ2-7 | TRBV2 | many | . | TGTGCCAGCAGTGAAGTCCAGATCTCCTACGAGCAGTACTTC | CASSEVQISYEQYF
TRBJ1-5 | TRBV6-1 | many | . | TGTGCCAGCAGTAAACTAAGTGGGAATCAGCCCCAGCATTTT | CASSKLSGNQPQHF
TRBJ1-6 | TRBV28 | few | . | TGTGCCAGCAGTTTAAGGACACTCAGCGCGGGCTCACCCCTCCACTTT | CASSLRTLSAGSPLHF
TRBJ1-5 | TRBV25-1 | many | . | TGTGCCAGCAGTGACAGGGAGGGCAATCAGCCCCAGCATTTT | CASSDREGNQPQHF
TRBJ1-1 | TRBV18 | few | . | TGTGCCAGCTCAAAGACGGAGGGGAACACTGAAGCTTTCTTT | CASSKTEGNTEAFF
TRBJ1-2 | TRBV13 | many | . | TGTGCCAGCAGCTTAGGGGGGAGGGGCTACACCTTC | CASSLGGRGYTF
TRBJ2-7 | TRBV6-1 | many | . | TGTGCCAGCAGTCCCGTCAGATTCTACGAGCAGTACTTC | CASSPVRFYEQYF
TRBJ2-6 | TRBV15 | many | TRBD2 | TGTGCCACCAGCACACACCGGGACTACAGCTCTGGGGCCAACGTCCTGACTTTC | CATSTHRDYSSGANVLTF
TRBJ2-7 | TRBV20-1 | few | TRBD2 | TGCAGTGCTAGAGATCGTAGCGGGAGCACCTACGAGCAGTACTTC | CSARDRSGSTYEQYF
TRBJ1-1 | TRBV29-1 | many | . | TGCAGCGTCGGGAATGTCGGGGATGTTGAAGCTTTCTTT | CSVGNVGDVEAFF
TRBJ1-1 | TRBV7-2 | many | TRBD1 | TGTGCCAGCAGATACGGACAGGGGGCTACTGAAGCTTTCTTT | CASRYGQGATEAFF
TRBJ1-6 | TRBV27 | many | TRBD1 | TGTGCCAGCAGTAACCCTTTTGACAGGGAAGGGAATTCACCCCTCCACTTT | CASSNPFDREGNSPLHF
TRBJ2-2 | TRBV6-5 | many | . | TGTGCCAGCAGTTACGGGTCTAGACCGAACCTCGGGGAGCTGTTTTTT | CASSYGSRPNLGELFF
TRBJ2-7 | TRBV11-2 | many | . | TGTGCCAGCAGCTTAAGGGGGGCCGGTACCTACGAGCAGTACTTC | CASSLRGAGTYEQYF
TRBJ2-7 | TRBV29-1 | . | TRBD2 | TGCAGCGTTGAAGACGGACTAGCGGGAGAAAACGAGCAGTACTTC | CSVEDGLAGENEQYF
TRBJ1-5 | TRBV4-1 | few | TRBD1 | TGCGCCAGCAGCCAAGAGGGGACAGCCTCGGCCCATCAGCCCCAGCATTTT | CASSQEGTASAHQPQHF
TRBJ2-2 | TRBV5-1 | . | . | TGCGCCAGCAGGGACAGAGGCACCGGGGAGCTGTTTTTT | CASRDRGTGELFF
TRBJ2-7 | TRBV12-3/TRBV12-4 | many | TRBD2 | TGTGCCAGCAGTCTAGCGGGAGGCCTATACGAGCAGTACTTC | CASSLAGGLYEQYF
TRBJ2-7 | TRBV9 | many | TRBD1 | TGTGCCAGCAGCTCCGGGACAGCAAGTCCCTACGAGCAGTACTTC | CASSSGTASPYEQYF
TRBJ1-4 | TRBV19 | few | . | TGTGCCAGTAGTAAAGACGGATGGACTGAAAAACTGTTTTTT | CASSKDGWTEKLFF
TRBJ1-5 | TRBV11-2 | few | TRBD1 | TGTGCCTGCAGCTTAGTGGGGACAGGCTCCAATCAGCCCCAGCATTTT | CACSLVGTGSNQPQHF
TRBJ1-2 | TRBV6-2/TRBV6-3 | many | . | TGTGCCAGCAGCCGAGGGCGGTTTTATGGCTACACCTTC | CASSRGRFYGYTF
TRBJ1-5 | TRBV28 | many | . | TGTGCCAGCAGTTTATTAGGGGCGGGGGCCAATCAGCCCCAGCATTTT | CASSLLGAGANQPQHF
TRBJ2-5 | TRBV18 | . | TRBD1 | TGTGCCAGCTCCCTGGGACAGGGTCTGAAGACCCAGTACTTC | CASSLGQGLKTQYF
TRBJ2-5 | TRBV7-9 | many | . | TGTGCCAGCAGCTCAAAGGCGACTGACGCAAAAGAGACCCAGTACTTC | CASSSKATDAKETQYF
TRBJ2-7 | TRBV27 | many | TRBD2 | TGTGCCAGCAACACCGAGGGAGGACTAGCGGGAGTGCAGTACTTC | CASNTEGGLAGVQYF
TRBJ2-5 | TRBV20-1 | few | TRBD2 | TGCAGTGCTAGGACCCCGGGACTAGCGGGAGGGAATCAAGAGACCCAGTACTTC | CSARTPGLAGGNQETQYF
TRBJ2-1 | TRBV12-3/TRBV12-4 | few | TRBD2 | TGTGCCAGCAGTCAACTAGCGGGAGGTGTAGATGAGCAGTTCTTC | CASSQLAGGVDEQFF